This T cell receptor (beta chain) was profiled in a study of T-cell reconstitution after alpha-beta-depleted transplantation in children. Preparation of the TCRbeta library was carried out with unique molecular identifiers. A single record per CDR3 protein comes from TCRdb applying MiXCR to the PCR reads. The sample holds about 230,000 distinct CDR3 sequences, around 13% seen once. This clonotype was found many times. This CDR3 is 14 amino acids long. V was trimmed by 5 bases and J by 0 bases, leaving 10 bases between them. Germline CDR1 reads SGHTA; CDR2 reads FQGNSA. Sequences were derived from PBMCs from the stem cell graft donor, sampled from the stem cell graft. The genes are TRBV7-2 and TRBJ1-1; no clear D. This TCR was recovered from a human donor who donated a stem cell graft to a child with acute lymphoblastic leukemia. The CDR3 nucleotides read TGTGCCAGCAGCCCCAGTTTAATGAACACTGAAGCTTTCTTT. Amino acids: CASSPSLMNTEAFF.